The T cell receptor (beta chain) described here comes from a study of blood T cell repertoires in COVID-19. The overall study: In each case, the material was cDNA or gDNA derived from T cells, B-cell-depleted T cells, or PBMCs.

Some clones are missing from TCRdb's copy, which holds only in-frame ones; the method was immunoSEQ multiplex PCR. The repertoire holds roughly 70,000 clones, with approximately 90% as singletons. Germline CDR1 LGHDT, CDR2 YNNKEL (reference sequence). The CDR3 loop spans 14 amino acids. Trimming removed 3 bases from V and 6 bases from J, with 9 bases in between. Sequenced material: peripheral blood. This rearrangement joins TRBV3-1 (or the pseudogene TRBV3-2) to TRBJ1-6; weak D call: TRBD1 (6 bases). This clonotype originated in a man between 65 and 79 years old with acute or convalescent COVID-19. CDR3 sequence: CASSHGDTNSPLHF. For the CDR3, the DNA is TGTGCCAGCAGCCACGGGGACACTAATTCACCCCTCCACTTT.